This entry lists 26 T cell receptor beta chains sequenced from one sample in a study of cytomegalovirus exposure and HLA in healthy donors. Use of 60 Vbeta and 13 Jbeta primers characterized the PCR. The assay was immunoSEQ multiplex PCR, and TCRdb's table has in-frame clones only and misses some. The sample carries 75,000 to 80,000 clones, roughly two thirds recorded once. The sample consisted of PBMCs. These receptors originate from a man between 60 and 75 years old in good health and CMV-seropositive.

This clone was detected a few times. The chain recombines TRBV2 with TRBJ2-1, with D maybe TRBD1 (6 bases). Between the trimmed V and J ends, which lost 10 bases and 5 bases, there was a span of 18 bases. This CDR3 region has 14 residues. Germline V lookup: CDR1 SNHLY, CDR2 FYNNEI. CDR3 coding DNA: TGTGCCAACACCAGGGTGGGGGCAGACAATGAGCAGTTCTTC. This gives the protein CANTRVGADNEQFF.

This chain connects TRBV4-2 to TRBJ2-3; 7 bases are shared with TRBD2. Germline loops: CDR1 LGHNA, CDR2 YNFKEQ. V shed 0 bases and J 3 bases; nucleotides not matched to a gene: 18. CDR3 length: 20 amino acids. In DNA, the CDR3 is TGTGCCAGCAGCCAAGAGAGGGGTCGCTCGGTGGCGGGAGTGACAGATACGCAGTATTTT. It is translated as CASSQERGRSVAGVTDTQYF.

The chain couples TRBV19 to TRBJ2-7; unclear D gene. Germline V gene lookup returns CDR1 LNHDA and CDR2 SQIVND (reference sequence). Deletions cut 4 bases from V and 3 bases from J, with 4 bases between. The CDR3 is 11 amino acids. CDR3 in DNA: TGTGCCAGTAGTACACACTACGAGCAGTACTTC. This sequence encodes CASSTHYEQYF.

The gene calls are TRBV5-4 and TRBJ2-1; D is unclear. Germline lookup yields CDR1 SGHNT and CDR2 YYREEE (reference sequence). The CDR3 covers 12 residues. V was clipped by 2 bases and J by 2 bases, with 2 bases between them. The CDR3 sequence is CASSFTYNEQFF. CDR3 DNA: TGTGCCAGCAGCTTTACCTACAATGAGCAGTTCTTC.

This chain connects TRBV6-5 to TRBJ2-1, with a tentative D call TRBD2 (6 bases). The CDR3 runs to 16 residues. V lost 2 bases and J lost 0, with 11 bases in between. CDR1 MNHEY and CDR2 SVGAGI come from the germline V gene. The CDR3 coding sequence is TGTGCCAGCAGTTACAAAGCGGGCCGCTCCTACAATGAGCAGTTCTTC. This codes for CASSYKAGRSYNEQFF.

The chain carries TRBV2 and TRBJ2-1; 11 bases align to TRBD2. Germline V gives CDR1 SNHLY, CDR2 FYNNEI. The CDR3 is 15 amino acids. V lost 5 bases and J lost 2; bases outside the gene matches: 2. CDR3 region: CASSLSGRAYNEQFF. The CDR3 nucleotides read TGTGCCAGCAGTCTTAGCGGGAGGGCCTACAATGAGCAGTTCTTC.

There are a few counts of this clone. The gene calls are TRBV7-2 and TRBJ2-3, with D possibly matching TRBD2 (6 bases). CDR1 is SGHTA, CDR2 FQGNSA, per germline. Trimming took off 6 bases at V and 7 bases at J, with 14 bases between the two ends. This CDR3 comprises 13 residues. The CDR3 protein is CASRSPGLNTQYF. The CDR3 bases are TGTGCCAGCAGGTCACCGGGACTGAATACGCAGTATTTT.

This clone has just one count. V usage is TRBV5-1 and J usage is TRBJ1-6; no clear D. Germline lookup yields CDR1 SGHRS and CDR2 YFSETQ. The CDR3 extends over 14 amino acids. Between the trimmed V and J ends, which lost 1 base and 6 bases, there was a span of 8 bases. The CDR3, as DNA: TGCGCCAGCAGCTTGACACAAAGTAATTCACCCCTCCACTTT. Its translation: CASSLTQSNSPLHF.

The gene calls are TRBV5-1 and TRBJ2-3; D gene ambiguous. Germline V gene sequence: CDR1 SGHRS, CDR2 YFSETQ. Trimming cost V 3 bases and J 0 bases, with 11 bases left between them. This CDR3 is built from 15 residues. CDR3 nucleotide sequence: TGCGCCAGCAGCTCGGTGGCGGCTAGCACAGATACGCAGTATTTT. Translated: CASSSVAASTDTQYF.

This chain connects TRBV5-8 to TRBJ2-7; tentative D call: TRBD2 (5 bases). CDR1 and CDR2 from the germline V gene are SGHTS and YDEGEE. The germline V and J ends were trimmed by 5 bases and 0 bases, with 12 bases remaining between them. This CDR3 spans 14 amino acids. The CDR3 DNA reads as TGTGCCAGCAGTGGACTGATCGACTCCTACGAGCAGTACTTC. It encodes CASSGLIDSYEQYF.

V is TRBV7-2 and J is TRBJ2-7; perhaps TRBD2 as D (5 bases). Trimming took off 1 base at V and 7 bases at J, with 14 bases between the two ends. Germline CDR1 and CDR2: SGHTA and FQGNSA. The CDR3 consists of 14 residues. CDR3 residues: CASSLGSSLAEQYF. CDR3 coding DNA: TGTGCCAGCAGCTTAGGATCTAGCTTGGCGGAGCAGTACTTC.

The gene calls are TRBV2 and TRBJ2-5, with D perhaps matching TRBD2 (5 bases). CDR1 is SNHLY, CDR2 FYNNEI, per germline. This CDR3 region has 15 residues. V was shortened by 3 bases and J by 1 base, with 12 bases between the two germline ends. This CDR3 is CASSDRGLGQETQYF. CDR3 bases: TGTGCCAGCAGTGATCGAGGGCTGGGCCAAGAGACCCAGTACTTC.

The gene calls are TRBV5-1 and TRBJ2-2; 7 bases map to TRBD2. This CDR3 has 16 residues. V dropped 0 bases and J dropped 1; count of bases not matched to a gene: 3. The V gene's germline CDR1 is SGHRS and CDR2 YFSETQ. The DNA of the CDR3 is TGCGCCAGCAGCTTGGCCGAGCGGGGGAACACCGGGGAGCTGTTTTTT. Translation gives CASSLAERGNTGELFF. The variable domain in full, with the rest retrieved from reference TRBV5-1 and TRBJ2-2, is KAGVTQTPRYLIKTRGQQVTLSCSPISGHRSVSWYQQTPGQGLQFLFEYFSETQRNKGNFPGRFSGRQFSNSRSEMNVSTLELGDSALYLCASSLAERGNTGELFFGEGSRLTVL.

This clone has only a few counts. The rearrangement uses TRBV10-3 and TRBJ1-6; D is uncertain. CDR1 and CDR2 (germline): ENHRY, SYGVKD. Trimming shortened V by 5 bases and J by 10 bases, and 15 bases separated the two germline ends. This CDR3 contains 14 residues. CDR3 sequence: CAISYSNTISPLHF. The DNA of the CDR3 is TGTGCCATCAGTTACAGCAATACCATATCACCCCTCCACTTT.

V usage is TRBV9 and J usage is TRBJ2-5; D is perhaps TRBD2 (5 bases). The CDR3 totals 15 residues. Germline V gives CDR1 SGDLS, CDR2 YYNGEE. Trimming cost V 0 bases and J 4 bases, with 13 bases left between them. CDR3 sequence reads: CASSVEASMVETQYF. As DNA, the CDR3 is TGTGCCAGCAGCGTAGAGGCTAGCATGGTAGAGACCCAGTACTTC. Supplemented by reference TRBV9 and TRBJ2-5, the full variable domain reads DSGVTQTPKHLITATGQRVTLRCSPRSGDLSVYWYQQSLDQGLQFLIQYYNGEERAKGNILERFSAQQFPDLHSELNLSSLELGDSALYFCASSVEASMVETQYFGPGTRLLVL.

Turning to this clone: One end of the junction varies from germline; a read error may be responsible. J is TRBJ2-5 and V is TRBV5-1; D unresolved. This CDR3 contains 12 residues. Germline V gives CDR1 SGHRS, CDR2 YFSETQ. The CDR3 region has the DNA TGCGCCAGCAGCTTGCCTCAAGAGGCCCAGTACTTC. It translates to CASSLPQEAQYF. Complete variable domain (other parts from reference TRBV5-1 and TRBJ2-5): KAGVTQTPRYLIKTRGQQVTLSCSPISGHRSVSWYQQTPGQGLQFLFEYFSETQRNKGNFPGRFSGRQFSNSRSEMNVSTLELGDSALYLCASSLPQEAQYFGPGTRLLVL.

This chain uses TRBV27 with TRBJ2-1, with D tentatively TRBD2 (6 bases). Looked up from germline, CDR1 is MNHEY and CDR2 is SMNVEV (reference sequence). V gave up 2 bases and J gave up 8 bases, with 7 bases separating them. This CDR3 has 12 amino acids. The CDR3 region has the DNA TGTGCCAGCAGTTTAGGAGGGGATGAGCAGTTCTTC. It translates to CASSLGGDEQFF.

This sequence joins TRBV2 and TRBJ1-5; 7 positions agree with TRBD1. The J segment lost 5 bases and the V segment lost 3 bases, leaving 4 bases of the junction unmatched. The CDR3 sequence is 14 residues long. Germline V gene lookup returns CDR1 SNHLY and CDR2 FYNNEI. The CDR3 nucleotides read TGTGCCAGCAGTGATTGGGACAGTGATCAGCCCCAGCATTTT. The encoded protein is CASSDWDSDQPQHF.

To note about this clone: The same CDR3 arises from other DNA sequences in this sample as well. The genes are TRBV5-1 and TRBJ2-2; maybe TRBD2 (5 bases). Germline V CDR1 and CDR2: SGHRS, YFSETQ. The CDR3 loop spans 14 amino acids. Between the trimmed V and J ends, which lost 2 bases and 2 bases, there was a span of 7 bases. CDR3 residues: CASSFGGNTGELFF. CDR3 bases: TGCGCCAGCAGCTTCGGAGGTAACACCGGGGAGCTGTTTTTT.

This clone was seen just once. V gene TRBV27 combines with J gene TRBJ1-1; D unresolved. CDR3 size: 15 residues. Germline V CDR1 and CDR2: MNHEY, SMNVEV (reference sequence). The V end was cut by 3 bases, the J end by 2 bases, with 13 bases between. As DNA, the CDR3 is TGTGCCAGCAGTTTGTCTACCCCATTAAACACTGAAGCTTTCTTT. It translates to CASSLSTPLNTEAFF.

Note on this clone: A junction end diverges from the germline sequence, so it may reflect a read error. The rearrangement uses TRBV12-5 and TRBJ1-2; possibly TRBD1 for D (5 bases). The germline V gene encodes CDR1 LGHNT and CDR2 FRNRAP. The CDR3 contains 13 residues. CDR3 in DNA: TGTGCTAGTTGTTTAGACGGGGGCTATGGCTACACCTTC. Translated, it gives CASCLDGGYGYTF.

V gene TRBV7-6 combines with J gene TRBJ2-3; no clear D. V was cut by 1 base and J by 4 bases, with 6 bases left in between. This CDR3 has 13 amino acids. Germline CDR1 and CDR2: SGHVS and FNYEAQ. CDR3 in amino acids: CASSLVVADTQYF. CDR3 nucleotide sequence: TGTGCCAGCAGCTTAGTTGTAGCAGATACGCAGTATTTT.

This chain joins TRBV6-5 and TRBJ2-5, with D possibly matching TRBD1 (7 bases). V dropped 5 bases and J dropped 5 bases, with 15 bases sitting between them. CDR1 is MNHEY and CDR2 is SVGAGI in the germline V gene. The CDR3 totals 14 residues. CDR3 amino acids: CASSPGGIVETQYF. For the CDR3, the DNA is TGTGCCAGCAGTCCAGGGGGGATTGTCGAGACCCAGTACTTC.

The rearrangement uses TRBV14 and TRBJ1-2; D call uncertain. The germline V and J ends were trimmed by 4 bases and 8 bases, with 14 bases remaining between them. The length of the CDR3 is 13 residues. The germline CDR1 and CDR2 sequences are SGHDN and FVKESK. CDR3 residues: CASSRWAGTGYTF. The DNA for the CDR3 is TGTGCCAGCAGCCGATGGGCCGGCACGGGCTACACCTTC.

This clone was detected a few times. The chain couples TRBV30 to TRBJ2-5; D uncertain. Germline V lookup: CDR1 GTSNPN, CDR2 SVGIG (reference sequence). The CDR3 consists of 12 residues. The V end was cut by 0 bases, the J end by 5 bases, with 7 bases between. Written as DNA, the CDR3 is TGTGCCTGGAGTGTACTCGGGGAGACCCAGTACTTC. It translates to CAWSVLGETQYF.

V gene TRBV18 combines with J gene TRBJ2-7; 7 bases are shared with TRBD2. The CDR3 covers 15 residues. V dropped 0 bases and J dropped 7; count of bases not matched to a gene: 9. CDR1 is KGHSH, CDR2 LQKENI, per germline. The CDR3, as DNA: TGTGCCAGCTCACCACCGGCGGGAGCGACCCGGGAGCAGTACTTC. The encoded protein is CASSPPAGATREQYF.